This T cell receptor beta chain came from a study of blood T cell repertoires in COVID-19. Study-level information: Whether acute or convalescent, the COVID-19 samples came from the United States, Italy and Spain. Sources were T cells, B-cell-depleted T cells, or PBMCs; the material itself was cDNA or gDNA.

As handled by the study authors: Amplification with reference gene primers provided the estimates of nucleated cell counts. The repertoire was sequenced with immunoSEQ multiplex PCR; TCRdb's copy has only in-frame clones and lacks some. The D gene and trimming were derived from the DNA, and the V and J assignments and clone size from that table. The data contain a few hundred thousand clones, more than 70% of them singletons. J lost 3 bases, V lost 3 bases, and 2 bases had no gene match. Germline V CDR1 and CDR2: MGHRA, YSYEKL. The CDR3 sequence is 13 residues long. Sequences were obtained from peripheral blood. The sequence came from a woman in her forties or fifties with acute or convalescent COVID-19. This chain links TRBV4-1 with TRBJ2-7, with TRBD1 identical over 7 bases. CDR3 coding DNA: TGCGCCAGCAGCCATGCAGGGGGCTACGAGCAGTACTTC. It specifies CASSHAGGYEQYF.